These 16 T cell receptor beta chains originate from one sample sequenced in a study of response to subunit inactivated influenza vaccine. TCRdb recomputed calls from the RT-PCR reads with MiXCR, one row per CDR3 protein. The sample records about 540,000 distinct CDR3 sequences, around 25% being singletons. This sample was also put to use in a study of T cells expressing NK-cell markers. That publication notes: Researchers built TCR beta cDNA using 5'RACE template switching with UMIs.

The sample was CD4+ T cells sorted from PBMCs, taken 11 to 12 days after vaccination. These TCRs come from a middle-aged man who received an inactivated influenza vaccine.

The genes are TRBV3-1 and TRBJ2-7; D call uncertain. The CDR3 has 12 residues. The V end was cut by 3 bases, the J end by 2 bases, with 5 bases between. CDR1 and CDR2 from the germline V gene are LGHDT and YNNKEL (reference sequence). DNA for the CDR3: TGTGCCAGCAGCCACACCACCTACGAGCAGTACTTC. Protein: CASSHTTYEQYF.

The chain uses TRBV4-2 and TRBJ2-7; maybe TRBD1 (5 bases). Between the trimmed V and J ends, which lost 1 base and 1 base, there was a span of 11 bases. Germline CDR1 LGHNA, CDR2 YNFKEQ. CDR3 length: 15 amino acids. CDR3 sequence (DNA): TGTGCCAGCAGCCAAGCCGAGCAGGGTTCCTACGAGCAGTACTTC. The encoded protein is CASSQAEQGSYEQYF.

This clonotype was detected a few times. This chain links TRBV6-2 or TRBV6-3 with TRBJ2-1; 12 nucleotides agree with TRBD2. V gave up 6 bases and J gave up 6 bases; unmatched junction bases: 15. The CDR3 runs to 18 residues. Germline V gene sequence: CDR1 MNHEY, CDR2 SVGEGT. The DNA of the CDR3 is TGTGCCAGCAGATTCCCGACTAGCGGGAGCCCCAACTCCAATGAGCAGTTCTTC. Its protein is CASRFPTSGSPNSNEQFF.

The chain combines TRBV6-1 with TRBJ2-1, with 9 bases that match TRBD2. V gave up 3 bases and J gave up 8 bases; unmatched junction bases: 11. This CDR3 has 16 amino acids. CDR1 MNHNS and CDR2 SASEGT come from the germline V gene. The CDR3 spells CASSDEGLAFRDEQFF. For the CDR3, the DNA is TGTGCCAGCAGTGACGAAGGACTAGCGTTCCGGGATGAGCAGTTCTTC.

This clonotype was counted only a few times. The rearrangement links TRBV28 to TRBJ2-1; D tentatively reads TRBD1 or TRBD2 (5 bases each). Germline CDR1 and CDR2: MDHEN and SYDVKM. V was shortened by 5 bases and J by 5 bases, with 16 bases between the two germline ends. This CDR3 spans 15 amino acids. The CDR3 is CASSRWDAGNNEQFF. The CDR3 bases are TGTGCCAGCAGTCGTTGGGACGCTGGAAACAATGAGCAGTTCTTC. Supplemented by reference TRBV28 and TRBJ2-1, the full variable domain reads DVKVTQSSRYLVKRTGEKVFLECVQDMDHENMFWYRQDPGLGLRLIYFSYDVKMKEKGDIPEGYSVSREKKERFSLILESASTNQTSMYLCASSRWDAGNNEQFFGPGTRLTVL.

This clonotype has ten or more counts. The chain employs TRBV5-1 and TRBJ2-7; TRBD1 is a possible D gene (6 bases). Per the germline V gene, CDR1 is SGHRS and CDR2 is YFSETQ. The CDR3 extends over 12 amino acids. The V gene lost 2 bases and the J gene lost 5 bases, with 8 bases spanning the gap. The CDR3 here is CASSFRGDEQYF. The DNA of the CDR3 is TGCGCCAGCAGCTTCAGGGGAGACGAGCAGTACTTC.

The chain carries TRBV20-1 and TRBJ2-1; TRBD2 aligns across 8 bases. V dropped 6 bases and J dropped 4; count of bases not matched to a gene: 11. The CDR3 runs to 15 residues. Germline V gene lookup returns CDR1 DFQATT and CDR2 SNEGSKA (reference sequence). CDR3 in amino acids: CSATLTSGPYNEQFF. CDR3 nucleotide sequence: TGCAGTGCGACCCTCACTAGCGGCCCTTACAATGAGCAGTTCTTC.

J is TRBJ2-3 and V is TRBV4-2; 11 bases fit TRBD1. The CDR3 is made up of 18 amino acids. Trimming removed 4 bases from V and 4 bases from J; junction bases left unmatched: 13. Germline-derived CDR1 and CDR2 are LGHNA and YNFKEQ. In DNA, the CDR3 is TGTGCCAGCAGCCGAGGGACAGGGGGAACCTTCCGGGCAGATACGCAGTATTTT. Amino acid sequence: CASSRGTGGTFRADTQYF.

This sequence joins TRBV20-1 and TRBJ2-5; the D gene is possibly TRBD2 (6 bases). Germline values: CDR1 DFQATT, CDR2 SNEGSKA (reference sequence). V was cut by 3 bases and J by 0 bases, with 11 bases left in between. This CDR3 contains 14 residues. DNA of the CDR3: TGCAGTGCTAGCCGCGGGGCCCACCAAGAGACCCAGTACTTC. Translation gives CSASRGAHQETQYF.

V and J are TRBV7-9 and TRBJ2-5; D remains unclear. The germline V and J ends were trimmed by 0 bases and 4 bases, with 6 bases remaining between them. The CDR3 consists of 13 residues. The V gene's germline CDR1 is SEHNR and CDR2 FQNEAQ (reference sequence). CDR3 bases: TGTGCCAGCAGCTTAGCAGGGTCAGAGACCCAGTACTTC. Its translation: CASSLAGSETQYF.

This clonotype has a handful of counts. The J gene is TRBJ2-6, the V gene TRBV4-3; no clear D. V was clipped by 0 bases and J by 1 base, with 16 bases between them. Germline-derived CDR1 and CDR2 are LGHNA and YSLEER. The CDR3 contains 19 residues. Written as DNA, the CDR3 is TGCGCCAGCAGCCAAGATTTCCTGGGTGGTCGGTCTGGGGCCAACGTCCTGACTTTC. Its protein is CASSQDFLGGRSGANVLTF.

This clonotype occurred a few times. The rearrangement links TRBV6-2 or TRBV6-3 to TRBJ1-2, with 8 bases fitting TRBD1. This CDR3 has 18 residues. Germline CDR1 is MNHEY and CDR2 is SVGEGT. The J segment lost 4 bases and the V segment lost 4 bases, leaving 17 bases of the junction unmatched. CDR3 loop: CASSSIRATRTGTYGYTF. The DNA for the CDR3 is TGTGCCAGCAGTTCAATTCGGGCGACGCGGACAGGGACCTATGGCTACACCTTC.

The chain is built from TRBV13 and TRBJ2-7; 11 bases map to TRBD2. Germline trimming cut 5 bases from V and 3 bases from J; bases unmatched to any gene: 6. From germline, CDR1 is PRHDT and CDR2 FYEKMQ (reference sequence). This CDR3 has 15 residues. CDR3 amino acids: CASSIRGLAVYEQYF. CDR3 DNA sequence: TGTGCCAGCAGCATACGGGGACTAGCGGTCTACGAGCAGTACTTC. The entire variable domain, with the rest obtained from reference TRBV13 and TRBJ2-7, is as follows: AAGVIQSPRHLIKEKRETATLKCYPIPRHDTVYWYQQGPGQDPQFLISFYEKMQSDKGSIPDRFSAQQFSDYHSELNMSSLELGDSALYFCASSIRGLAVYEQYFGPGTRLTVT.

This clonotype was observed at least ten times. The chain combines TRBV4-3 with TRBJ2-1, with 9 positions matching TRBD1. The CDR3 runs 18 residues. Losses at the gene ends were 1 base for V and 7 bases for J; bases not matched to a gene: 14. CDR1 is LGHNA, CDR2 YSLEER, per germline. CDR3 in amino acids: CASSQVLPGQGLGNEQFF. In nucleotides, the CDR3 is TGCGCCAGCAGCCAAGTATTACCGGGACAGGGATTAGGGAATGAGCAGTTCTTC.

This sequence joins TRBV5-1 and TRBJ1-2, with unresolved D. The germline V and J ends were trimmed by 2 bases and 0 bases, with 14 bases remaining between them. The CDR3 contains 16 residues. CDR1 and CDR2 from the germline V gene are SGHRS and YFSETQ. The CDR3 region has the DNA TGCGCCAGCAGCTTTGGGATACGACTGGCTAACTATGGCTACACCTTC. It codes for CASSFGIRLANYGYTF.

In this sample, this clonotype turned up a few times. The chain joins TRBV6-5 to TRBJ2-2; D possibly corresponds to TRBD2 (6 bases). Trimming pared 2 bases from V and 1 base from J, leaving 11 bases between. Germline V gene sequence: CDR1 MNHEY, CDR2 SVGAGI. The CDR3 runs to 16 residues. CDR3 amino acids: CASSYGAGRNTGELFF. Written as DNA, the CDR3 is TGTGCCAGCAGTTACGGGGCCGGGAGGAACACCGGGGAGCTGTTTTTT.